What follows are 23 T cell receptor beta chains derived from one specimen sequenced in a study of T cells in women clearing cervical HPV infection. The protocol was immunoSEQ multiplex PCR, while the TCRdb copy is restricted to in-frame clones and leaves out a portion. Found here are roughly 42,000 clones; the top ten clones hold around 5%. Source material: blood buffy coat. These receptors were taken from a woman aged 18-70 years with a cervical HPV16 infection that either progressed to CIN3+ or cleared (not recorded which).

Notes on this clone: The sequenced fragment ends 3 residues before the CDR3 boundary, so the rest is inferred from the germline J gene. The chain employs TRBV4-1 and TRBJ2-5, with D perhaps TRBD1 (6 bases). This CDR3 comprises 16 residues. Germline V gives CDR1 MGHRA, CDR2 YSYEKL. Trimming took off 1 base at V and 4 bases at J, with 16 bases between the two ends. CDR3: CASSQGGQGPRETQYF. The sequenced part of the CDR3 DNA is TGCGCCAGCAGCCAAGGGGGGCAGGGGCCGAGAGAGACC.

Regarding this clone: Read coverage stops 3 residues before the CDR3 terminus; the germline J gene supplies the remainder. V is TRBV2 and J is TRBJ2-7; 12 nucleotides agree with TRBD2. The CDR3 spans 15 residues. V was pared by 5 bases and J by 4 bases, with 6 bases of the junction left unmatched. CDR1 is SNHLY and CDR2 is FYNNEI in the germline V gene. The CDR3 DNA, read in part, is TGTGCCAGCAGTCCCACTAGCGGGGGGCCGTACGAG. Protein: CASSPTSGGPYE. The full-length CDR3 reads as CASSPTSGGPYEQYF.

Comments on this clone: The read terminates 3 residues ahead of where the CDR3 ends, so the germline J gene completes it. The chain combines TRBV6-4 with TRBJ2-3; 9 bases line up with TRBD2. The germline V gene encodes CDR1 MRHNA and CDR2 SNTAGT. Trimming cost V 2 bases and J 5 bases; bases outside gene matches: 11. The CDR3 runs to 17 residues. CDR3 in amino acids: CASSDRAGTSSRDTQYF. The sequenced part of the CDR3 DNA is TGTGCCAGCAGTGACCGAGCCGGGACTAGCAGTCGAGATACG.

Remarks on this clone: The CDR3 end is not reached by the read, which stops 3 residues before it; the germline J gene fills it in. The rearrangement uses TRBV4-2 and TRBJ2-2, with 9 nucleotides matching TRBD2. J was trimmed by 0 bases and V by 10 bases; bases with no gene match: 6. In germline, CDR1 is LGHNA, CDR2 YNFKEQ. This CDR3 region has 15 residues. The CDR3 sequence: CATAGGGANTGELFF. CDR3 DNA, as far as it was read: TGTGCCACGGCTGGCGGGGGGGCGAACACCGGGGAG.

As concerns this clone: The missing CDR3 end, 3 residues past where the read stops, is filled in from the germline J gene. The chain couples TRBV20-1 to TRBJ2-3, with D perhaps matching TRBD2 (7 bases). CDR1 is DFQATT, CDR2 SNEGSKA, per germline (reference sequence). The CDR3 is made up of 14 amino acids. V lost 6 bases and J lost 0, with 13 bases in between. The CDR3 DNA, read in part, is TGCAGTGCCCCCCGGGGGGCTAGCACAGATACG. Residues: CSAPRGASTDT. In full, the CDR3 reads CSAPRGASTDTQYF.

With respect to this clone: The read ends 3 residues before the CDR3 terminus; that terminus is restored from the germline J gene. This rearrangement joins TRBV29-1 to TRBJ2-2; no clear D. From germline, CDR1 is SQVTM and CDR2 ANQGSEA. This CDR3 has 13 amino acids. V gave up 5 bases and J gave up 4 bases, with 11 bases separating them. The CDR3 here is CSVRNQATGELFF. The covered CDR3 bases are TGCAGCGTTCGAAATCAGGCCACCGGGGAG.

Comment on this clone: The CDR3 end falls 3 residues outside the read, so it is completed with the germline J gene. The J gene is TRBJ2-3, the V gene TRBV14; 7 bases agree with TRBD2. The V segment lost 4 bases and the J segment 5 bases; nucleotides outside the gene matches: 6. The CDR3 extends over 14 amino acids. From germline, CDR1 is SGHDN and CDR2 FVKESK. The chain's CDR3 is CASSPAGVRDTQYF. The part of the CDR3 DNA that was read is TGTGCCAGCAGCCCCGCGGGGGTCAGAGATACG.

Notes on this clone: Coverage ceases 3 residues before the CDR3 finishes, and the germline J gene fills in the end. The chain recombines TRBV6-1 with TRBJ2-7; possible D gene TRBD1, 6 bases. The V gene lost 3 bases and the J gene lost 6 bases, with 21 bases spanning the gap. Germline V gives CDR1 MNHNS, CDR2 SASEGT. This CDR3 has 16 residues. CDR3 amino acids: CASSEGRISRGGEQYF. The part of the CDR3 DNA that was read is TGTGCCAGCAGTGAGGGCAGGATCTCCAGGGGTGGCGAG.

Concerning this clone itself: The read ends 3 residues early relative to the CDR3; the germline J gene fills the gap. The chain combines TRBV7-8 with TRBJ2-1; 7 positions match TRBD2. From germline, CDR1 is SGHVS and CDR2 FQNEAQ. The V and J ends lost 1 base and 4 bases, in that order; junction bases with no gene match: 7. The CDR3 runs 16 residues. The CDR3 reads CASSLVGRGRYNEQFF. CDR3 DNA (partial): TGTGCCAGCAGCTTAGTGGGGCGGGGGAGGTACAATGAG.

For this clone: The read terminates 3 residues before the CDR3 end, so the remaining end is supplied by the germline J gene. The J gene is TRBJ2-2, the V gene TRBV2, with D possibly matching TRBD1 (5 bases). Germline V gene lookup returns CDR1 SNHLY and CDR2 FYNNEI. CDR3 length: 14 residues. Deletions cut 7 bases from V and 6 bases from J, with 15 bases between. The sequenced part of the CDR3 DNA is TGTGCCAGCAAGGAATGGGCCAGGGCCGGGGAG. This gives the protein CASKEWARAGE. The entire CDR3 reads CASKEWARAGELFF. Based on the CDR3 plus reference TRBV2 and TRBJ2-2, the full variable domain is EPEVTQTPSHQVTQMGQEVILRCVPISNHLYFYWYRQILGQKVEFLVSFYNNEISEKSEIFDDQFSVERPDGSNFTLKIRSTKLEDSAMYFCASKEWARAGELFFGEGSRLTVL.

Remarks on this clone: The CDR3 extends 3 residues past the end of the read, so its final part is completed from the germline J gene. V and J are TRBV18 and TRBJ2-5; 9 bases are a match to TRBD1. The germline V gene has CDR1 KGHSH and CDR2 LQKENI. This CDR3 has 15 residues. Losses at the gene ends were 6 bases for V and 3 bases for J; bases not matched to a gene: 8. The covered CDR3 bases are TGTGCCAGCTCCCTCAGACAGGGGGTAAAAGAGACC. It is translated as CASSLRQGVKET. The entire CDR3 protein reads CASSLRQGVKETQYF.

Worth noting for this clone: The read terminates 3 residues ahead of where the CDR3 ends, so the germline J gene completes it. This chain uses TRBV5-1 with TRBJ2-1; D is possibly TRBD1 or TRBD2 (6 bases each). In germline, CDR1 is SGHRS, CDR2 YFSETQ. Trimming shortened V by 2 bases and J by 2 bases, and 11 bases separated the two germline ends. The CDR3 totals 15 residues. CDR3 amino acids: CASSLGGGPYNEQFF. The sequenced CDR3 bases are TGCGCCAGCAGCTTAGGAGGGGGTCCCTACAATGAG.

This CDR3 is CASRLRAVGETQYF. The DNA read from the CDR3 is TGTGCCAGCAGACTCAGGGCCGTGGGAGAGACC. The chain uses TRBV2 and TRBJ2-5; D might be TRBD1 (5 bases). The read ends 3 residues before the CDR3 terminus; that terminus is restored from the germline J gene. V shed 6 bases and J shed 4 bases, with 15 bases lying between them. The CDR3 is 14 amino acids. Germline V gene sequence: CDR1 SNHLY, CDR2 FYNNEI.

About this clone itself: The CDR3 end is not reached by the read, which stops 3 residues before it; the germline J gene fills it in. The rearrangement uses TRBV20-1 and TRBJ2-4; the match to TRBD2 covers 7 bases. Germline V lookup: CDR1 DFQATT, CDR2 SNEGSKA (reference sequence). V shed 3 bases and J 8 bases; nucleotides not matched to a gene: 4. The CDR3 is 12 residues long. CDR3 residues: CSASTGGDIQYF. The CDR3 bases that were read are TGCAGTGCTAGTACGGGGGGAGACATT.

A word on this clone: The read gets to within 3 residues of the CDR3 end, and the germline J gene fills in the rest. V is TRBV20-1 and J is TRBJ2-6, with unresolved D. Germline V gives CDR1 DFQATT, CDR2 SNEGSKA (reference sequence). CDR3 size: 14 residues. Between the trimmed V and J ends, which lost 2 bases and 4 bases, there was a span of 9 bases. The CDR3 loop reads CSARPLSGANVLTF. CDR3 DNA (partial): TGCAGTGCTAGACCTTTATCCGGGGCCAACGTC.

Comment on this clone: Read data end 3 residues before the CDR3 end; the end is taken from the germline J gene. The V call is TRBV12-3 or TRBV12-4, the J call TRBJ1-1; 7 nucleotides align to TRBD1. The CDR3 runs 14 residues. Here the CDR3 reads CASSLMSQGYCAFF. The covered CDR3 bases are TGTGCCAGCAGTTTAATGTCACAGGGGTATTGT.

Details on this clone: The read is 3 residues too short to cover the CDR3 end, so that end is filled in from the germline J gene. This chain joins TRBV7-6 and TRBJ2-1; 8 nucleotides align to TRBD2. The germline V gene has CDR1 SGHVS and CDR2 FNYEAQ. Trimming removed 1 base from V and 8 bases from J; junction bases left unmatched: 4. The CDR3 runs to 14 residues. CDR3 bases read: TGTGCCAGCAGCTTAGGAGGGACTAGGGATGAG. Residues: CASSLGGTRDE. The CDR3 reads in full as CASSLGGTRDEQFF.

For this clone: The read is 3 residues too short to cover the CDR3 end, so that end is filled in from the germline J gene. V is TRBV20-1 and J is TRBJ2-3; the match to TRBD2 covers 13 bases. The J segment lost 3 bases and the V segment lost 3 bases, leaving 6 bases of the junction unmatched. Germline V gene sequence: CDR1 DFQATT, CDR2 SNEGSKA (reference sequence). CDR3 length equals 16 residues. The CDR3 loop reads CSARRLAGGRTDTQYF. Incomplete CDR3 DNA: TGCAGTGCTAGGCGACTAGCGGGGGGCCGTACAGATACG.

As concerns this clone: The CDR3 end is not reached by the read, which stops 3 residues before it; the germline J gene fills it in. J is TRBJ2-3 and V is TRBV2, with a tentative D call TRBD1 (5 bases). This CDR3 region has 14 residues. Trimming pared 7 bases from V and 2 bases from J, leaving 13 bases between. The germline V gene has CDR1 SNHLY and CDR2 FYNNEI. Partial CDR3 DNA: TGTGCCAGCATTCTGGGGCAGTCCACAGATACG. This encodes CASILGQSTDT. The entire CDR3 sequence reads CASILGQSTDTQYF.

For this clone: The read ends 3 residues early relative to the CDR3; the germline J gene fills the gap. The chain uses TRBV2 and TRBJ1-4, with unresolved D. Trimming cost V 7 bases and J 2 bases, with 11 bases left between them. Germline CDR1 is SNHLY and CDR2 is FYNNEI. This CDR3 contains 14 residues. The CDR3 protein is CASILQATNEKLFF. The CDR3 bases that were read are TGTGCCAGCATCCTGCAGGCGACTAATGAAAAA. The variable domain in full, completed from reference TRBV2 and TRBJ1-4, reads EPEVTQTPSHQVTQMGQEVILRCVPISNHLYFYWYRQILGQKVEFLVSFYNNEISEKSEIFDDQFSVERPDGSNFTLKIRSTKLEDSAMYFCASILQATNEKLFFGSGTQLSVL.

With regard to this clone: Read sequence stops 3 residues before the CDR3 end, and the germline J gene provides the missing end. This chain links TRBV29-1 with TRBJ1-2, with 9 bases lining up with TRBD1. Germline values: CDR1 SQVTM, CDR2 ANQGSEA. The CDR3 is made up of 12 amino acids. Incomplete CDR3 DNA: TGCAGCGCCGCGGACAGGGGATACGGC. It specifies CSAADRGYG. The full CDR3 reads CSAADRGYGYTF. Full variable domain (rest looked up from reference TRBV29-1 and TRBJ1-2): SAVISQKPSRDICQRGTSLTIQCQVDSQVTMMFWYRQQPGQSLTLIATANQGSEATYESGFVIDKFPISRPNLTFSTLTVSNMSPEDSSIYLCSAADRGYGYTFGSGTRLTVV.

With regard to this clone: The read terminates 3 residues before the CDR3 end, so the remaining end is supplied by the germline J gene. The rearrangement links TRBV12-3 or TRBV12-4 to TRBJ2-1; 11 positions agree with TRBD2. V trimming: 6 bases; J trimming: 5 bases; junction bases outside the gene matches: 9. The CDR3 extends over 16 amino acids. Partial CDR3 DNA: TGTGCCAGCAGCCCCGGGACTAGCGGCTCTCACAATGAG. It yields the protein CASSPGTSGSHNE. The full-length CDR3 reads as CASSPGTSGSHNEQFF.

With respect to this clone: Sequencing ends 3 residues short of the CDR3 end; the germline J gene provides the rest. V is TRBV20-1 and J is TRBJ1-4; D perhaps matches TRBD1 (5 bases). Germline V gene lookup returns CDR1 DFQATT and CDR2 SNEGSKA (reference sequence). The CDR3 has 13 residues. Deletions cut 3 bases from V and 6 bases from J, with 11 bases between. CDR3 sequence: CSASGGSDEKLFF. The sequenced CDR3 bases are TGCAGTGCTAGTGGGGGGTCCGATGAAAAA.